What follows is one TCR beta chain and its context. Its matching antigen is unknown. Donors were nominally healthy when sampled, though unrecorded immune exposures were likely. These data belong to a study of cytomegalovirus exposure and HLA in healthy donors. In the PCR, 60 Vbeta and 13 Jbeta primers were used. Some clones are missing from TCRdb's copy, which holds only in-frame ones; the method was immunoSEQ multiplex PCR. The table records about 150,000 clones, over 65% of them present only once. Study results and caveats: Earlier findings revealed that most TCR beta V segments proved productive either about 90% or about 30% of the time.

The CDR3 runs to 16 residues. With 3 bases removed from V and 1 base from J, the gap between germline ends came to 16 bases. Germline V lookup: CDR1 LNHNV, CDR2 YYDKDF (reference sequence). Specimen: PBMCs. The chain combines TRBV15 with TRBJ2-7; TRBD2 is a possible D gene (6 bases). This TCR was recovered from a man younger than 35 in good health and CMV-seropositive. CDR3 nucleotide sequence: TGTGCCACCAGCAGCCCTGGGGCAGGGAGGTCCTACGAGCAGTACTTC. Its translation: CATSSPGAGRSYEQYF.